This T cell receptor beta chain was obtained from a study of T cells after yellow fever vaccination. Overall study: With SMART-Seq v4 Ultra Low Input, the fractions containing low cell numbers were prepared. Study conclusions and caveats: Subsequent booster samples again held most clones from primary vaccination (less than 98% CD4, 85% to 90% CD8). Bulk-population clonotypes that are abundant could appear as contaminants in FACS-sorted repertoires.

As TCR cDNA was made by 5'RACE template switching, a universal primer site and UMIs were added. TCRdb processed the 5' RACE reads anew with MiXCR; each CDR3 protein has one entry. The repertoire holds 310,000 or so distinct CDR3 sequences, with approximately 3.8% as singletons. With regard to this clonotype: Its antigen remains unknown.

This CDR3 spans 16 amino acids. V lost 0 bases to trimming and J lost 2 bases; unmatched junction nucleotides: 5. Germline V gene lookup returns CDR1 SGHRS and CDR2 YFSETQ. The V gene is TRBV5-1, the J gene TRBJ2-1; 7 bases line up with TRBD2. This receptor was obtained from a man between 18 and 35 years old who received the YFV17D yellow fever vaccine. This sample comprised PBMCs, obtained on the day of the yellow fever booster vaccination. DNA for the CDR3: TGCGCCAGCAGCTTGGGTGGGGGGGACGCCTACAATGAGCAGTTCTTC. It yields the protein CASSLGGGDAYNEQFF. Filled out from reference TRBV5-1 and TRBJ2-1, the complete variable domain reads KAGVTQTPRYLIKTRGQQVTLSCSPISGHRSVSWYQQTPGQGLQFLFEYFSETQRNKGNFPGRFSGRQFSNSRSEMNVSTLELGDSALYLCASSLGGGDAYNEQFFGPGTRLTVL.